These 12 T cell receptor beta chains were all obtained from the same sample, sequenced in a study of cytotoxic CD8 clonotypes in ibrutinib-treated CLL. Method: immunoSEQ multiplex PCR; TCRdb's copy keeps in-frame clones and lacks some. The sample lists tens of thousands of clones, 45% to 70% occurring once. The material was PBMCs, obtained after 24 months of ibrutinib treatment. The source of these receptors is a human donor with chronic lymphocytic leukemia.

As DNA, the CDR3 is TGTGCCAGCAGTTTATTTGGGGCATCTAAAACGGCCCAGCATTTT. Its translation: CASSLFGASKTAQHF. The genes are TRBV27 and TRBJ1-5, with D possibly TRBD1 on 5 matching bases. V was cut by 1 base and J by 11 bases, with 18 bases left in between. CDR3 size: 15 residues. CDR1 is MNHEY, CDR2 SMNVEV, per germline (reference sequence).

This clone came up a few times. The CDR3 sequence is CASNLGPENYGYTF. CDR3 DNA: TGTGCCAGCAATTTAGGGCCAGAAAATTATGGCTACACCTTC. The rearrangement uses TRBV2 and TRBJ1-2; D remains unclear. Trimming pared 7 bases from V and 5 bases from J, leaving 17 bases between. CDR1 is SNHLY and CDR2 is FYNNEI in the germline V gene. The CDR3 sequence is 14 residues long.

The table lists this clone with a few counts. V gene TRBV6-5 combines with J gene TRBJ1-6, with no clear D. The CDR3 has 13 amino acids. The V and J ends lost 2 bases and 8 bases respectively, with 7 bases between them. Germline V lookup: CDR1 MNHEY, CDR2 SVGAGI. CDR3 region: CASSYRPDSPLHF. The DNA for the CDR3 is TGTGCCAGCAGTTACCGGCCAGATTCACCCCTCCACTTT.

This clone was recorded many times. This chain connects TRBV12-2 to TRBJ1-1. TRBV12-2 is a pseudogene. The length of the CDR3 is 14 residues. For the CDR3, the DNA is TGTGCAAGTCGCCAGTTACAGAGGGACACTGAAGCTTTCTTT. Protein product: CASRQLQRDTEAFF.

The V call is TRBV28, the J call TRBJ2-7; the D gene could be TRBD1 or TRBD2 (7 bases each). Trimming stripped 5 bases from V and 6 bases from J, with 23 bases between. CDR1 is MDHEN and CDR2 is SYDVKM in the germline V gene. The CDR3 extends over 16 amino acids. For the CDR3, the DNA is TGTGCCAGCAGTCCCCTCAGGGGGGGAGGGCCCCGCGAGCAGTACTTC. Protein sequence: CASSPLRGGGPREQYF.

The chain joins TRBV5-1 to TRBJ1-1; D is perhaps TRBD1 (6 bases). Between the trimmed V and J ends, which lost 2 bases and 8 bases, there was a span of 13 bases. Germline CDR1 reads SGHRS; CDR2 reads YFSETQ. The CDR3 totals 13 residues. As DNA, the CDR3 is TGCGCCAGCAGCTTTGGAGGGGGAGGAGAAGCTTTCTTT. Residues: CASSFGGGGEAFF.

This rearrangement joins TRBV18 to TRBJ1-3, with TRBD1 matching 7 bases. Germline CDR1 reads KGHSH; CDR2 reads LQKENI. The CDR3 extends over 14 amino acids. Unmatched junction bases numbered 5, after V lost 6 bases and J lost 3 bases. The CDR3 region is CASSSGTVGNTIYF. CDR3 in DNA: TGTGCCAGCTCTTCCGGGACAGTTGGAAACACCATATATTTT.

The rearrangement links TRBV5-5 to TRBJ1-1, with no clear D. V shed 2 bases and J shed 11 bases, with 25 bases lying between them. The CDR3 covers 16 residues. CDR1 is SGHKS, CDR2 YYEKEE, per germline (reference sequence). The CDR3 DNA reads as TGTGCCAGCAGCTTTTTATCTGGGCGTGGTTGGGTTGGGGCTTTCTTT. Translating it yields CASSFLSGRGWVGAFF.

The CDR3 spells CASSKAPDRGEQYF. CDR3 in DNA: TGTGCCAGCAGTAAAGCCCCCGACCGCGGCGAGCAGTACTTC. The chain employs TRBV6-5 and TRBJ2-7; the D is unclear. Germline lookup yields CDR1 MNHEY and CDR2 SVGAGI. Trimming removed 5 bases from V and 6 bases from J, with 17 bases in between. The CDR3 contains 14 residues.

In its sample, this clone was seen a few times. The rearrangement uses TRBV11-2 and TRBJ2-7, with a tentative D call TRBD2 (5 bases). V lost 5 bases, J lost 5 bases, and 16 bases lay in between. CDR1 and CDR2 (germline): SGHAT, FQNNGV. The CDR3 has 14 amino acids. The CDR3 region has the DNA TGTGCCAGCAGCCTCGAGACGGGAATAGACGAGCAGTACGTC. It encodes CASSLETGIDEQYV.

The rearrangement links TRBV6-5 to TRBJ2-5, with 14 bases lining up with TRBD2. The CDR3 covers 15 residues. From germline, CDR1 is MNHEY and CDR2 SVGAGI. V lost 6 bases and J lost 4; bases outside the gene matches: 4. The CDR3 bases are TGTGCCAGCAGAGGACTAGCGGGGGGCAGAGAGACCCAGTACTTC. It yields the protein CASRGLAGGRETQYF.

The gene calls are TRBV6-5 and TRBJ1-2, with unresolved D. Germline loops: CDR1 MNHEY, CDR2 SVGAGI. The CDR3 consists of 13 residues. Trimming pared 4 bases from V and 7 bases from J, leaving 13 bases between. This CDR3 is CASSLRETGGYTF. CDR3 nucleotide sequence: TGTGCCAGCAGTTTAAGGGAAACGGGTGGCTACACCTTC.